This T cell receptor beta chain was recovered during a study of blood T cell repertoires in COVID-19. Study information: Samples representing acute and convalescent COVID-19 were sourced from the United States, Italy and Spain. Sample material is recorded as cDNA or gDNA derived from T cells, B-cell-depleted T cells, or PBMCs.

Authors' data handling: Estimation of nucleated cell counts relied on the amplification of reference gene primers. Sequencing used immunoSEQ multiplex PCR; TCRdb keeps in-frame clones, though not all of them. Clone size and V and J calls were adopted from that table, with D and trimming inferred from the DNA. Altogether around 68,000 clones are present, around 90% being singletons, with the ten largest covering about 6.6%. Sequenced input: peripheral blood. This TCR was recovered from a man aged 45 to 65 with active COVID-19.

The CDR3 DNA reads as TGTGCCAGTAGTAAAACGGGACTAGCGGGAGCTGAGCAGTTCTTC. Its translation is CASSKTGLAGAEQFF. V gene TRBV19 combines with J gene TRBJ2-1; TRBD2 matches at 14 bases. The germline gives CDR1 LNHDA, CDR2 SQIVND (reference sequence). The CDR3 loop spans 15 amino acids. Trimming took 4 bases from V and 9 from J; bases not matched to a gene: 5.